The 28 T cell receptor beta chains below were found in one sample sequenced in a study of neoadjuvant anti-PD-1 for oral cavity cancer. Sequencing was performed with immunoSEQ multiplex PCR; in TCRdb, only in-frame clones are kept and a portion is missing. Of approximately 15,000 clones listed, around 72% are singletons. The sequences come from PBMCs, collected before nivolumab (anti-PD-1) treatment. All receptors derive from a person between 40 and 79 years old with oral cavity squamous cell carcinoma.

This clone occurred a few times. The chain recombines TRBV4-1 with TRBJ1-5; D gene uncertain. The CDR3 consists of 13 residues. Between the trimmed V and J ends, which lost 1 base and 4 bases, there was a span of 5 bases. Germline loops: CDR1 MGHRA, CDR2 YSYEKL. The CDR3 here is CASSQAENQPQHF. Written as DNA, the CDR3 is TGCGCCAGCAGCCAAGCCGAGAATCAGCCCCAGCATTTT.

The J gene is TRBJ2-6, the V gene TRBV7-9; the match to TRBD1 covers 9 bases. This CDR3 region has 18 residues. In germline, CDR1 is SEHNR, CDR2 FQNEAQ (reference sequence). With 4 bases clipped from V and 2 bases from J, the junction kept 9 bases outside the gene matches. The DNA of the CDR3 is TGTGCCAGCAGCTCGATAGGGACAGGGTTTGCTGGGGCCAACGTCCTGACTTTC. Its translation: CASSSIGTGFAGANVLTF.

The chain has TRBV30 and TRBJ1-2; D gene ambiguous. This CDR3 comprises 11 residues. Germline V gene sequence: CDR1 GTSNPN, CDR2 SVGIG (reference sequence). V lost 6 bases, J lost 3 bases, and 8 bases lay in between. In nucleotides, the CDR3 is TGTGCCTGCCAGCGTGACTATGGCTACACCTTC. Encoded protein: CACQRDYGYTF.

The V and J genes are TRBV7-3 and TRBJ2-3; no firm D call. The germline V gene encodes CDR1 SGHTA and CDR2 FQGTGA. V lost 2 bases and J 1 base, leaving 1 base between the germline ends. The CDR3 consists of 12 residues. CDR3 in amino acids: CASSLGTDTQYF. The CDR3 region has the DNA TGTGCCAGCAGCTTAGGCACAGATACGCAGTATTTT.

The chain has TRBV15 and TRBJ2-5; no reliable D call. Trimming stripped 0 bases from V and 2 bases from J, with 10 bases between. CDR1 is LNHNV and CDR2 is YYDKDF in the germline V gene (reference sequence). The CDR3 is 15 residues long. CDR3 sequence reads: CATSRDPTSQETQYF. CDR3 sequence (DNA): TGTGCCACCAGCAGAGATCCTACGTCACAAGAGACCCAGTACTTC. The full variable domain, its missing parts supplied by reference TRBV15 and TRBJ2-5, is DAMVIQNPRYQVTQFGKPVTLSCSQTLNHNVMYWYQQKSSQAPKLLFHYYDKDFNNEADTPDNFQSRRPNTSFCFLDIRSPGLGDTAMYLCATSRDPTSQETQYFGPGTRLLVL.

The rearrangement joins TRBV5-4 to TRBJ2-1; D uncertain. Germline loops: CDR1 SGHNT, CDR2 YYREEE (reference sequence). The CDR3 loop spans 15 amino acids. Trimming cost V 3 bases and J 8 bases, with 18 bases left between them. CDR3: CASSYDKGISYEQFF. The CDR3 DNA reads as TGTGCCAGCAGCTACGACAAGGGTATATCATATGAGCAGTTCTTC.

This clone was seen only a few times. The CDR3 spells CASSSSGGNQPQHF. The CDR3 nucleotides read TGCGCCAGCAGCTCGTCTGGTGGCAATCAGCCCCAGCATTTT. The chain employs TRBV5-1 and TRBJ1-5; D unresolved. Germline loops: CDR1 SGHRS, CDR2 YFSETQ. The CDR3 is 14 residues long. The V end lost 3 bases, the J end lost 2 bases, and 9 bases lay between the germline ends.

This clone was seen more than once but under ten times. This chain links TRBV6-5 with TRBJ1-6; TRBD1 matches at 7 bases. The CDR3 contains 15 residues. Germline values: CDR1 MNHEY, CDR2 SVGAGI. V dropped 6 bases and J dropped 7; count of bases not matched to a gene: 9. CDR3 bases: TGTGCCAGCAGCCTGACAGGGCTACAAAATTCACCCCTCCACTTT. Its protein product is CASSLTGLQNSPLHF.

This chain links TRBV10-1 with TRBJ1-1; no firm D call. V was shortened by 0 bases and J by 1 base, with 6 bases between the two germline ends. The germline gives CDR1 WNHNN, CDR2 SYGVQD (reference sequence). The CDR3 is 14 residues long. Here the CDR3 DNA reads TGCGCCAGCAGTGAGTCCGGAAGGAACACTGAAGCTTTCTTT. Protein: CASSESGRNTEAFF.

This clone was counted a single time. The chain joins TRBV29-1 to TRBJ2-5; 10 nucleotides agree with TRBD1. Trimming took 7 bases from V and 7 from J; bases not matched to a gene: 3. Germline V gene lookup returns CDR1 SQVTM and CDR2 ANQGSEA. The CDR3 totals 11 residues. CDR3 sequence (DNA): TGCAGCGGGACAGGGGGGGTGACCCAGTACTTC. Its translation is CSGTGGVTQYF.

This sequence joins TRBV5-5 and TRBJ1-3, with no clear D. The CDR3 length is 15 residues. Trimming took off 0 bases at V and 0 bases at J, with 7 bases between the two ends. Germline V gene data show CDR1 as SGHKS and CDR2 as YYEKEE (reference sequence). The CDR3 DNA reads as TGTGCCAGCAGCTTGGATCCGTACTCTGGAAACACCATATATTTT. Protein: CASSLDPYSGNTIYF.

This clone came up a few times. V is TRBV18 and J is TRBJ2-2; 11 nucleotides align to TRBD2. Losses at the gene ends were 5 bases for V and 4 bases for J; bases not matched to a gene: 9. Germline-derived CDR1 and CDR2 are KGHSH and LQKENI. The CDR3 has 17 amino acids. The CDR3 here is CASSSGTSGGITGELFF. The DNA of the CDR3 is TGTGCCAGCTCATCCGGGACTAGCGGCGGGATCACCGGGGAGCTGTTTTTT.

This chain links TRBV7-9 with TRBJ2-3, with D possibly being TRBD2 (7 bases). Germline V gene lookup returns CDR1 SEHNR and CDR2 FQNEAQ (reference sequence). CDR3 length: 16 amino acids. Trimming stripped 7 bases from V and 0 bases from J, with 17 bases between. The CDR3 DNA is TGTGCCAGCATTAAACTGCGGGGGCGAAGCACAGATACGCAGTATTTT. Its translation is CASIKLRGRSTDTQYF. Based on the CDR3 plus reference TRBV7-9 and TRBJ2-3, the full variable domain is DTGVSQNPRHKITKRGQNVTFRCDPISEHNRLYWYRQTLGQGPEFLTYFQNEAQLEKSRLLSDRFSAERPKGSFSTLEIQRTEQGDSAMYLCASIKLRGRSTDTQYFGPGTRLTVL.

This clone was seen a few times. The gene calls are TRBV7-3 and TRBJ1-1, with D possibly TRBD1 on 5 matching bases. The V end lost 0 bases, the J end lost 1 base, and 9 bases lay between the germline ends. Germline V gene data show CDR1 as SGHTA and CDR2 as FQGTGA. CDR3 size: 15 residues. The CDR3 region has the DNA TGTGCCAGCAGCTTAACGCGGAGGGGGAACACTGAAGCTTTCTTT. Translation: CASSLTRRGNTEAFF.

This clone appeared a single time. The CDR3 reads CASSHRRTGYTEAFF. In DNA, the CDR3 is TGCGCCAGCAGCCATCGGAGAACAGGGTACACTGAAGCTTTCTTT. The chain links TRBV4-1 to TRBJ1-1, with a possible D match to TRBD1 (6 bases). This CDR3 is built from 15 residues. The germline V gene has CDR1 MGHRA and CDR2 YSYEKL. The V end was cut by 3 bases, the J end by 3 bases, with 14 bases between.

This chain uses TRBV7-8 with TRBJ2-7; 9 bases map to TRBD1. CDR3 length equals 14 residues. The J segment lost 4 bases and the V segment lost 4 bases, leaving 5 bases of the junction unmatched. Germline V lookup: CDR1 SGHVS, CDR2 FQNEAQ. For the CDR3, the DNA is TGTGCCAGCAGCTCTTACAGGGGGCGGTACGAGCAGTACTTC. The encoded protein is CASSSYRGRYEQYF.

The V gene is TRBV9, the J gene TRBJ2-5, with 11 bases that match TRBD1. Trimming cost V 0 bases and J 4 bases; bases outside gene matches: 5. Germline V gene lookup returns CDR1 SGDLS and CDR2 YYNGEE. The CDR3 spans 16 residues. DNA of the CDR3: TGTGCCAGCAGCGTAGCCGGACAGGGGGCGGGAGAGACCCAGTACTTC. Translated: CASSVAGQGAGETQYF.

Written as DNA, the CDR3 is TGTGCCAGTAGGCGGGCCCGGCCGCAGTATTTT. As protein: CASRRARPQYF. The rearrangement links TRBV19 to TRBJ2-3, with D tentatively TRBD2 (5 bases). Trimming removed 6 bases at V and 10 bases at J, with 11 bases between. This CDR3 has 11 amino acids. Germline V gene lookup returns CDR1 LNHDA and CDR2 SQIVND (reference sequence).

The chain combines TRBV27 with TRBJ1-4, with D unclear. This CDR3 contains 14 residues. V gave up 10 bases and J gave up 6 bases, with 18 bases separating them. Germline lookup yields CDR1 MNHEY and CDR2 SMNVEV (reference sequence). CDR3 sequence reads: CATWDLNRHEKLFF. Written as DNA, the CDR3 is TGTGCCACGTGGGATCTTAACCGGCATGAAAAACTGTTTTTT.

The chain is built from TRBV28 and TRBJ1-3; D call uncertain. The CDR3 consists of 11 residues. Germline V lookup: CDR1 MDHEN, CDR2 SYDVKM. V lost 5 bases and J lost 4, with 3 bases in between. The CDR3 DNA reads TGTGCCAGCAGTCTCGGAAACACCATATATTTT. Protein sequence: CASSLGNTIYF. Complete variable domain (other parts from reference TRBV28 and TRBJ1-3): DVKVTQSSRYLVKRTGEKVFLECVQDMDHENMFWYRQDPGLGLRLIYFSYDVKMKEKGDIPEGYSVSREKKERFSLILESASTNQTSMYLCASSLGNTIYFGEGSWLTVV.

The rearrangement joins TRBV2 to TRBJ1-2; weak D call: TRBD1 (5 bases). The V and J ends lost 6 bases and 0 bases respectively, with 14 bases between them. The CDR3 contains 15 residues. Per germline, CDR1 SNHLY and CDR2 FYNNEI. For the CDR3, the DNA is TGTGCCAGCAGATCCAGGTGGGGGGCTAACTATGGCTACACCTTC. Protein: CASRSRWGANYGYTF.

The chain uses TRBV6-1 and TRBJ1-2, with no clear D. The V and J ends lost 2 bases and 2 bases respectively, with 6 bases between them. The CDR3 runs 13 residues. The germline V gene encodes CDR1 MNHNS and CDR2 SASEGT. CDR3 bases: TGTGCCAGCAGTGAACTCCGAAACTATGGCTACACCTTC. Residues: CASSELRNYGYTF.

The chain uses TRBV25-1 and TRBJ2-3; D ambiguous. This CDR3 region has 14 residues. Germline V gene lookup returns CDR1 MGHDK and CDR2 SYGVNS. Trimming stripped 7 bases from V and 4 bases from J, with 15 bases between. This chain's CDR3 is CASTNPVRADTQYF. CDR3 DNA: TGTGCCAGCACAAATCCCGTAAGGGCAGATACGCAGTATTTT.

This CDR3 reads CASNEAESNYGYTF. CDR3 nucleotide sequence: TGTGCCAGCAACGAAGCGGAGTCAAACTATGGCTACACCTTC. The chain is built from TRBV7-9 and TRBJ1-2, with D uncertain. V lost 7 bases and J lost 2, with 14 bases in between. The CDR3 totals 14 residues. Germline CDR1 SEHNR, CDR2 FQNEAQ (reference sequence).

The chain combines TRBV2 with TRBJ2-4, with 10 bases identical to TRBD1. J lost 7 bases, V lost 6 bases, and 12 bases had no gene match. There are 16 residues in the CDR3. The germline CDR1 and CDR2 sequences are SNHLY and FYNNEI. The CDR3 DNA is TGTGCCAGCAGACCTTTTCCGACAGGGGGCGCGAACATTCAGTACTTC. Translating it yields CASRPFPTGGANIQYF.

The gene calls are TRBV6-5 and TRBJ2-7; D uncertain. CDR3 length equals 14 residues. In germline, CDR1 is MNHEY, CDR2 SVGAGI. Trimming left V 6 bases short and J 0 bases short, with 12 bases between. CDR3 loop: CASRPMASSYEQYF. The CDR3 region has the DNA TGTGCCAGCAGGCCTATGGCGAGCTCCTACGAGCAGTACTTC.

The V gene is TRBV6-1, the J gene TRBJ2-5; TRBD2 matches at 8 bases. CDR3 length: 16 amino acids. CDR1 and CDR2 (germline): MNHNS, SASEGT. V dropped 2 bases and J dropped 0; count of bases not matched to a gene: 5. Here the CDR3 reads CASSELGGGHQETQYF. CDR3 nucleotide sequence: TGTGCCAGCAGTGAACTTGGCGGGGGGCACCAAGAGACCCAGTACTTC.

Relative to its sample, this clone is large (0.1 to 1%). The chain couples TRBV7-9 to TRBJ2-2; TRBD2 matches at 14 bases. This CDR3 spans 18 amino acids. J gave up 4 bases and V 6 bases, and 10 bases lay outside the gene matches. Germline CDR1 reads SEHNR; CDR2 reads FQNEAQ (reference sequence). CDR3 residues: CASREPGLAGELTGELFF. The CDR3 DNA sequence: TGTGCCAGCAGGGAACCGGGACTAGCGGGGGAGCTCACCGGGGAGCTGTTTTTT.